This record concerns one TCR beta chain sequence. No antigen is known for it. The CDR3 has 15 residues. Per the germline V gene, CDR1 is SGHRS and CDR2 is YFSETQ. The trim removed 4 bases at V and 1 base at J, leaving 5 bases unmatched. Libraries were made from TCR beta cDNA, and they carried unique molecular identifiers. T cells numbering about 0.85 to 10 million yielded some 480,000 cDNA molecules. Each CDR3 protein gets one entry after TCRdb re-called the PCR reads with MiXCR. The sample has under 200,000 distinct CDR3 sequences, 29% seen once. These data originate in a study of post-analysis software for immune sequencing data. Study results and caveats: Higher frequency in patients than in controls was seen for five TRBV segments, with TRBV5-6, TRBV5-1 and TRBV20-1 among them. Same-batch preparations were strongly co-clustered by F measure. Multiple sclerosis patients had significantly lower normalized Chao1 diversity than controls.

The source of this sequence is a girl younger than 18 with multiple sclerosis. V is TRBV5-1 and J is TRBJ1-1; 9 bases are shared with TRBD1. Sequenced material: blood. The CDR3 bases are TGCGCCAGCAGCCAGAGGACAGGGGCGAACACTGAAGCTTTCTTT. Translation: CASSQRTGANTEAFF.